This TCR beta chain emerged from a study of cytomegalovirus exposure and HLA in healthy donors. Broader study findings: The only immune exposure information that was available was CMV serostatus. In an earlier analysis, about 87% or about 30%: the productive usage of most TCR beta V segments. The classifier reportedly diagnosed cytomegalovirus status with high sensitivity and specificity.

Regarding this clone: Its antigen is unknown.

It was with 60 Vbeta and 13 Jbeta primers that the PCR ran. TCRdb keeps only in-frame clones here, not all; method: immunoSEQ multiplex PCR. Among about 150,000 clones listed, 65% to 80% were seen once. This sequence originates from a man aged 40-55 years in good health and CMV-seropositive. The sequenced material came from PBMCs.

CDR3 in DNA: TGTGCCAGTAGTGGCGGGAGTTTAACAGATACGCAGTATTTT. It translates to CASSGGSLTDTQYF. J is TRBJ2-3 and V is TRBV28; 7 bases match TRBD2. V lost 9 bases and J lost 3; bases outside the gene matches: 9. The CDR3 is 14 residues long. The germline V gene encodes CDR1 MDHEN and CDR2 SYDVKM.